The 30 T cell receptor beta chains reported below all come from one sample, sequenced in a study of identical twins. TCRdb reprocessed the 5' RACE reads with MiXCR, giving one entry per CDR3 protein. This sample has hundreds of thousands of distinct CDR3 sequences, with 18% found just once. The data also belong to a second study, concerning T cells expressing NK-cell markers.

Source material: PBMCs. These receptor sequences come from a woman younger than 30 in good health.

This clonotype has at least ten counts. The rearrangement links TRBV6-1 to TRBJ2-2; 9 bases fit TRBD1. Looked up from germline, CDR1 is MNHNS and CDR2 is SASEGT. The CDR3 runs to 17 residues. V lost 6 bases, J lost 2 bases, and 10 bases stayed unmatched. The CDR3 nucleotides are TGTGCCAGCAGGGGAGGACAGGGGTCGTACAACACCGGGGAGCTGTTTTTT. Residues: CASRGGQGSYNTGELFF.

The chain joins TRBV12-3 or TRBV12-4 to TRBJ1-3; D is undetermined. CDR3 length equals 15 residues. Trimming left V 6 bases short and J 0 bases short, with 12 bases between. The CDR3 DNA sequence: TGTGCCAGCAGCCCCGGACGGAACTCTGGAAACACCATATATTTT. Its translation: CASSPGRNSGNTIYF.

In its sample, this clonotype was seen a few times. The CDR3 coding sequence is TGTGCCAGCTCCGCTGGGGCGGGGGGTTTGAACTACGAGCAGTACTTC. Its translation is CASSAGAGGLNYEQYF. This rearrangement joins TRBV27 to TRBJ2-7; 8 positions agree with TRBD2. This CDR3 comprises 16 residues. V lost 8 bases, J lost 3 bases, and 15 bases stayed unmatched. Per the germline V gene, CDR1 is MNHEY and CDR2 is SMNVEV (reference sequence).

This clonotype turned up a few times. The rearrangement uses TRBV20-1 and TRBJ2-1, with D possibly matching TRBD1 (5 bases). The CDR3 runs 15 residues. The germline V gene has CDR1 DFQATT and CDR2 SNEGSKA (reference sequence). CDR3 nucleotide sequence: TGCAGCGCATCCGTGGCAGTGGGGCTACGGGATGAGCAGTTCTTC. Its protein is CSASVAVGLRDEQFF.

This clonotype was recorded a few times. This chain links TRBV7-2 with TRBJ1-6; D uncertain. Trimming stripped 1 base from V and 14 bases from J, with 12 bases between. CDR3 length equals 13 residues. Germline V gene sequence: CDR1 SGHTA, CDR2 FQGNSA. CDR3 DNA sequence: TGTGCCAGCAGCTTAGAGCGGAGCGGCACCCTCCACTTT. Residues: CASSLERSGTLHF.

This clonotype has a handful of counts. CDR3 in DNA: TGCGCCAGCAGCCAAGGTTACCCTCTCCAGGGGGTGGTCGAGCAGTACTTC. Its protein is CASSQGYPLQGVVEQYF. V usage is TRBV4-3 and J usage is TRBJ2-7; 7 positions agree with TRBD1. Germline CDR1 reads LGHNA; CDR2 reads YSLEER. The CDR3 contains 17 residues. With 1 base clipped from V and 6 bases from J, the junction kept 15 bases outside the gene matches.

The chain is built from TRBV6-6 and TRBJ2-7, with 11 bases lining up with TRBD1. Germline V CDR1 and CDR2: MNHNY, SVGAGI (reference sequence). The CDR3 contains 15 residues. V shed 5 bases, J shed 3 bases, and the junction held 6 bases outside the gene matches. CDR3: CASSDFGTGGYEQYF. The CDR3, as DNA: TGTGCCAGCAGTGACTTTGGGACAGGGGGCTACGAGCAGTACTTC.

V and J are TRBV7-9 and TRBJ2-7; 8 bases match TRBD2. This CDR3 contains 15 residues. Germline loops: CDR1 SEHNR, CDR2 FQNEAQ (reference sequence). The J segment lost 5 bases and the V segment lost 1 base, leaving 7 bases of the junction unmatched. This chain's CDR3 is CASSLEVGLGDEQYF. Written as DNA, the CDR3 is TGTGCCAGCAGCTTAGAAGTGGGACTAGGAGACGAGCAGTACTTC.

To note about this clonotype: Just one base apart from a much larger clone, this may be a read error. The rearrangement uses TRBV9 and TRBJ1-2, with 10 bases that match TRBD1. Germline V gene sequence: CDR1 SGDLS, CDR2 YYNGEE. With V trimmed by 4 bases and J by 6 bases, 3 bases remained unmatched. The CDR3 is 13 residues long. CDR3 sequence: CASSIGQGDGYTF. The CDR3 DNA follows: TGTGCCAGCAGCATAGGACAGGGGGATGGCTACACCTTC.

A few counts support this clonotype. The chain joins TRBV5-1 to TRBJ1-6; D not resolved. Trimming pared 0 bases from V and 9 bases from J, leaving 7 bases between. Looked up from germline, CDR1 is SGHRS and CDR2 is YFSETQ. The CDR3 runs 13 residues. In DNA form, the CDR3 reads TGCGCCAGCAGCTTGGAAGGGAGTTCACCCCTCCACTTT. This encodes CASSLEGSSPLHF. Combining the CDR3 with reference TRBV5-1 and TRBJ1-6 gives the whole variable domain KAGVTQTPRYLIKTRGQQVTLSCSPISGHRSVSWYQQTPGQGLQFLFEYFSETQRNKGNFPGRFSGRQFSNSRSEMNVSTLELGDSALYLCASSLEGSSPLHFGNGTRLTVT.

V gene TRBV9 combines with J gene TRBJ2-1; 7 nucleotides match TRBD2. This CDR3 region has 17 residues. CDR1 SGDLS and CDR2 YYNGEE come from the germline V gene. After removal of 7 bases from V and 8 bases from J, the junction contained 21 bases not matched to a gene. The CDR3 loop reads CASGEGVKSGVIDEQFF. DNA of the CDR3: TGTGCCAGCGGAGAAGGGGTCAAAAGCGGGGTTATAGATGAGCAGTTCTTC.

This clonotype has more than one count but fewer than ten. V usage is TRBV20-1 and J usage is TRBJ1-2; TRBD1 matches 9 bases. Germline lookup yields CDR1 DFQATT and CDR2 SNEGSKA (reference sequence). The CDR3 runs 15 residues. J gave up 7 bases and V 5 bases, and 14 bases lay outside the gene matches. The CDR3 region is CSAPARRQGVVGYTF. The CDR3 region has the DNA TGCAGTGCTCCCGCCCGGAGACAGGGGGTTGTTGGCTACACCTTC.

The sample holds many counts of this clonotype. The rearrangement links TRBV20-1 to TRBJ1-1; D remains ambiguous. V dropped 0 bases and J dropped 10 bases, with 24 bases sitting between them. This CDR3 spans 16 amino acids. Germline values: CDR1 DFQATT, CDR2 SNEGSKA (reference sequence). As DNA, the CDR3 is TGCAGTGCTAGAGAATCTGGACGGAGTTCGTTTCGGGGAGCTTTCTTT. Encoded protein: CSARESGRSSFRGAFF.

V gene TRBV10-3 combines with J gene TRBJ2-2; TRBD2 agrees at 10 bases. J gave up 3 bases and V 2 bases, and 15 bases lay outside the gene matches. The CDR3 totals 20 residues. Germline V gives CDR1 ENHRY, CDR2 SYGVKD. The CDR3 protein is CAISERLAGVNRVYTGELFF. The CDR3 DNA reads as TGTGCCATCAGTGAGCGGCTAGCGGGAGTAAATAGGGTGTACACCGGGGAGCTGTTTTTT.

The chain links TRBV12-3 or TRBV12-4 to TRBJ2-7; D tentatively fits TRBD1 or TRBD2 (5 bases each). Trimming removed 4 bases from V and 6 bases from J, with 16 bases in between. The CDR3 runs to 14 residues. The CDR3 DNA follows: TGTGCCAGCAGTTACGCGACGACGGGGACCGAGCAGTACTTC. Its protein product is CASSYATTGTEQYF.

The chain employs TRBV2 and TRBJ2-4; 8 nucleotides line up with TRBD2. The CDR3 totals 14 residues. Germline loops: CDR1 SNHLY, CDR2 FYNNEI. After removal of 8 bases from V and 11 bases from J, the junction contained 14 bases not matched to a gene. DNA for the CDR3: TGTGCCAGCTCCTATCCGCAGCGGGAGAGAGTTCAGTACTTC. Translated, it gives CASSYPQRERVQYF.

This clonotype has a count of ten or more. The CDR3 spells CASSSSGTGRSGNTIYF. The CDR3 DNA reads as TGTGCCAGCAGTTCGTCCGGGACAGGGAGATCTGGAAACACCATATATTTT. The chain has TRBV12-3 or TRBV12-4 and TRBJ1-3; TRBD1 aligns across 9 bases. The junction had 8 bases not matched to a gene; V was cut back by 4 bases and J by 1 base. The CDR3 has 17 amino acids.

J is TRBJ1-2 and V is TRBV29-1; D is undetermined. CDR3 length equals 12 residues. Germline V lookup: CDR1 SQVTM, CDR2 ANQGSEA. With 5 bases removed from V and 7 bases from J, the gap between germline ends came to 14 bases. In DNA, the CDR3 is TGCAGCGTTAGGTCCGGACTCGGTGGCTACACCTTC. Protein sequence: CSVRSGLGGYTF. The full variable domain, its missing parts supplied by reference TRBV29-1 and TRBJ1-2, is SAVISQKPSRDICQRGTSLTIQCQVDSQVTMMFWYRQQPGQSLTLIATANQGSEATYESGFVIDKFPISRPNLTFSTLTVSNMSPEDSSIYLCSVRSGLGGYTFGSGTRLTVV.

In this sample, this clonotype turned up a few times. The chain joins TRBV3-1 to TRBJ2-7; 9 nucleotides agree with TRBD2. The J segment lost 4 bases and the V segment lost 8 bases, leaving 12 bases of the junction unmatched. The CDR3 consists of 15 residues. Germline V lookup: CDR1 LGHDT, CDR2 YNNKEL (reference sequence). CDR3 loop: CASSKGLAGEYEQYF. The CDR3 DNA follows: TGTGCCAGCTCAAAGGGCTTAGCGGGGGAGTACGAGCAGTACTTC.

Here the CDR3 reads CASSTGNRGSYEQYF. For the CDR3, the DNA is TGTGCCAGCAGCACCGGGAACAGGGGGTCCTACGAGCAGTACTTC. The V gene is TRBV5-6, the J gene TRBJ2-7; TRBD1 agrees at 8 bases. This CDR3 has 15 amino acids. With 4 bases clipped from V and 1 base from J, the junction kept 7 bases outside the gene matches. The germline V gene has CDR1 SGHDT and CDR2 YYEEEE.

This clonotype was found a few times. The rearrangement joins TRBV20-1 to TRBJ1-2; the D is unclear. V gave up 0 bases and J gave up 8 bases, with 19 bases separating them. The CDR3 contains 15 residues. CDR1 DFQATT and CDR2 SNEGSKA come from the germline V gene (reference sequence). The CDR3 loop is CSARDQSRGLGGYTF. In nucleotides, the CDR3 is TGCAGTGCTAGAGATCAATCTCGCGGACTAGGAGGCTACACCTTC.

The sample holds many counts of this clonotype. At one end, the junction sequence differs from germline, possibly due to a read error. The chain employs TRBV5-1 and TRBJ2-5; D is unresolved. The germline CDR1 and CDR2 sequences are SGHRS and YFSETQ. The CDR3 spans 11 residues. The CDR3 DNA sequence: TGTGCCAGCAGTGCCGAAGAGACCCAGTACTTC. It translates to CASSAEETQYF.

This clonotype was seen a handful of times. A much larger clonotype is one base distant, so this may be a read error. CDR3 sequence (DNA): TGCGCCAGCAGCTTGGAACCCTCCGGGGAGCTGTTTTTT. It codes for CASSLEPSGELFF. V and J are TRBV5-1 and TRBJ2-2; D ambiguous. This CDR3 comprises 13 residues. V lost 0 bases and J 6 bases, leaving 6 bases between the germline ends. CDR1 is SGHRS, CDR2 YFSETQ, per germline.

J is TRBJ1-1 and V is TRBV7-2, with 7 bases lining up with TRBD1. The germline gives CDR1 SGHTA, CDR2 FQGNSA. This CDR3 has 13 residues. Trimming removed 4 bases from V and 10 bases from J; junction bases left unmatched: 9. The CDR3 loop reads CASSSSRGDRAFF. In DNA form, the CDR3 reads TGTGCCAGCAGCTCCTCGCGGGGGGACAGAGCTTTCTTT.

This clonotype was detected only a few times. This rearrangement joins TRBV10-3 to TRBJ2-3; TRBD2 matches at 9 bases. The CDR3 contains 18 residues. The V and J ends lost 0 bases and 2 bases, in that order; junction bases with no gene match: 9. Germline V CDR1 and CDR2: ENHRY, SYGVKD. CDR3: CAISESKIAGDITDTQYF. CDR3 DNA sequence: TGTGCCATCAGTGAGTCTAAAATAGCGGGAGATATCACAGATACGCAGTATTTT.

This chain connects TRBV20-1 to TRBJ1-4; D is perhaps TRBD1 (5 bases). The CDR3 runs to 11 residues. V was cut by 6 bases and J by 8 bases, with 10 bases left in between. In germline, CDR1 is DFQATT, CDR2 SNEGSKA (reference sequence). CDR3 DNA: TGCAGTGCCGCAGGGCGAGAAAAACTGTTTTTT. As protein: CSAAGREKLFF.

Here the CDR3 reads CASSHSSGIYNEQFF. The CDR3 region has the DNA TGTGCCAGCAGCCACTCTAGCGGAATTTACAATGAGCAGTTCTTC. The chain joins TRBV12-3 or TRBV12-4 to TRBJ2-1, with 7 bases lining up with TRBD2. The CDR3 runs to 15 residues. Trimming at V came to 6 bases and at J to 4 bases, leaving 9 bases not matched to a gene.

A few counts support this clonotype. CDR3 residues: CASSRSREKTPYEQYF. DNA of the CDR3: TGTGCCAGCAGTCGATCCAGGGAGAAAACTCCCTACGAGCAGTACTTC. J is TRBJ2-7 and V is TRBV6-1; D is perhaps TRBD1 or TRBD2 (5 bases each). Per the germline V gene, CDR1 is MNHNS and CDR2 is SASEGT. Deletions cut 5 bases from V and 2 bases from J, with 19 bases between. The CDR3 is 16 residues long.

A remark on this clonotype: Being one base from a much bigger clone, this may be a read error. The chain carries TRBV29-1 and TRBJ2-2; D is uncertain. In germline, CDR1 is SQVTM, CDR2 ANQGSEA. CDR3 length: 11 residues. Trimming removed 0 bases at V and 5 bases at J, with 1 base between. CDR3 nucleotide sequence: TGCAGCGTTGAAGAGACCGGGGAGCTGTTTTTT. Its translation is CSVEETGELFF.

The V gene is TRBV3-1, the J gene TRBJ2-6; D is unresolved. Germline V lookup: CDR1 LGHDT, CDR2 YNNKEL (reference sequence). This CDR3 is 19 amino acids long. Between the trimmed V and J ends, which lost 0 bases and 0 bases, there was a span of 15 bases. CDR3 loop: CASSQEGRAQSSGANVLTF. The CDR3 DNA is TGTGCCAGCAGCCAAGAGGGTCGGGCACAAAGCTCTGGGGCCAACGTCCTGACTTTC.